The rows below give T cell receptor beta chains drawn from one sample of a study of graft-versus-host responses after intestinal transplantation. The antigens these receptors bind are not known. The table came from immunoSEQ multiplex PCR; TCRdb's copy has only in-frame clones and leaves some out. The sample has fewer than 120,000 clones; about 93% are singletons. This specimen consisted of unstimulated CD8+ T cells sorted from spleen or lymph node cells, obtained before intestinal transplant. These receptors originate from a human donor who received an intestinal transplant. The CDR3 runs from the conserved cysteine through the conserved F or W. A D gene is named only where the DNA matches it firmly. The size of a clone is reported for some rows only, either as once, few or many, or as a class for expanded clones.

D,J,size,V,DNA,CDR3
NA,TRBJ2-5,NA,TRBV7-3,TGTGCCAGCAGCCCCCAAGGGGGGCTTGGGGAGACCCAGTACTTC,CASSPQGGLGETQYF
NA,TRBJ2-3,NA,TRBV27,TGTGCCAGTACAGGGGAGGACACAGATACGCAGTATTTT,CASTGEDTDTQYF
NA,TRBJ1-5,NA,TRBV27,TGTGCCAGCAGTTTAATCTGGGACAGCAATCAGCCCCAGCATTTT,CASSLIWDSNQPQHF
TRBD2,TRBJ2-1,NA,TRBV27,TGTGCCAGCAGCCTAGCGGGAGGGCCCTACAATGAGCAGTTCTTC,CASSLAGGPYNEQFF
TRBD1,TRBJ2-5,NA,TRBV2,TGTGCCAGCAGTGCGGGACAGGGGGTCCAAGAGACCCAGTACTTC,CASSAGQGVQETQYF
NA,TRBJ2-3,NA,TRBV4-1,TGCGCCAGCAGCCTCACAGATACGCAGTATTTT,CASSLTDTQYF
NA,TRBJ2-3,NA,TRBV27,TGTGCCAGCAGTTTCGCGGGTCTAACTGTCACAGATACGCAGTATTTT,CASSFAGLTVTDTQYF
NA,TRBJ2-1,NA,TRBV27,TGTGCCAGCAGTTTATCGACCGGGTTGAATGAGCAGTTCTTC,CASSLSTGLNEQFF
NA,TRBJ1-1,NA,TRBV7-6,TGTGCCAGCAGCGGAGGGACGTACACTGAAGCTTTCTTT,CASSGGTYTEAFF
TRBD2,TRBJ2-7,NA,TRBV4-1,TGCGCCAGCAGCCAAGAACTAGCGGGAGATCGCGAGCAGTACTTC,CASSQELAGDREQYF
NA,TRBJ2-1,NA,TRBV27,TGTGCCACCATGACCTACAGGCATGAGCAGTTCTTC,CATMTYRHEQFF
NA,TRBJ2-2,NA,TRBV14,TGTGCCAGCAGCCAAGAATCCCCGGGACTGGTTTTAACCGGGGAGCTGTTTTTT,CASSQESPGLVLTGELFF
NA,TRBJ1-4,NA,TRBV28,TGTGCCAGCAGTCCACCCGGGGGGACGGAGGGGCTGTTTTTT,CASSPPGGTEGLFF
NA,TRBJ2-1,NA,TRBV29-1,TGCAGCGTTGTGAGCCAGTACAATGAGCAGTTCTTC,CSVVSQYNEQFF
NA,TRBJ2-1,NA,TRBV7-9,TGTGCCAGCAGCATCGGTATGGGGACCCGGTACAATGAGCAGTTCTTC,CASSIGMGTRYNEQFF
TRBD2,TRBJ2-3,once,TRBV6-5,TGTGCCAGCAGTTACTCGGAAGCGGGAGTCGCAGATACGCAGTATTTT,CASSYSEAGVADTQYF
NA,TRBJ2-1,NA,TRBV11-2,TGTGCCAGCAGCCCCTCCCAACCGGGACTCATAACCTACAATGAGCAGTTCTTC,CASSPSQPGLITYNEQFF
TRBD1,TRBJ2-7,once,TRBV19,TGTGCCAGTAGTTTAGACAGGGGGTCCTACGAGCAGTACTTC,CASSLDRGSYEQYF
NA,TRBJ2-7,NA,TRBV27,TGTGCCAGCAGTTTCCAGGAGAGCTACGAGCAGTACTTC,CASSFQESYEQYF
TRBD1,TRBJ1-1,NA,TRBV7-2,TGTGCCAGCAGCTTAGTAATGGGACAGCTAAATGAAGCTTTCTTT,CASSLVMGQLNEAFF
NA,TRBJ2-3,NA,TRBV27,TGTGCCAGCACCGAACCTAACACAGATACGCAGTATTTT,CASTEPNTDTQYF
TRBD2,TRBJ2-3,NA,TRBV6-5,TGTGCCAGCAGTTACCGGACTAGCGGGAGTACAGATACGCAGTATTTT,CASSYRTSGSTDTQYF
TRBD2,TRBJ2-1,once,TRBV6-5,TGTGCCAGCAGTTACTCGTCGGGAGGCCCCTACAATGAGCAGTTCTTC,CASSYSSGGPYNEQFF
NA,TRBJ2-7,NA,TRBV27,TGTGCCAGCAGTTTAACCCCCTCCGGGGAGCAGTACTTC,CASSLTPSGEQYF
TRBD2,TRBJ2-5,NA,TRBV13,TGTGCCAGCAGGGGGACTAGCGGGGATCTAGAGACCCAGTACTTC,CASRGTSGDLETQYF
NA,TRBJ1-1,NA,TRBV7-9,TGTGCCAGCACCTCGTCGGACATATCCCTGGGGGACACTGAAGCTTTCTTT,CASTSSDISLGDTEAFF
NA,TRBJ1-3,NA,TRBV6-4,TGTGCCAGACGGTCGGGAGCACGCGGAAACACCATATATTTT,CARRSGARGNTIYF